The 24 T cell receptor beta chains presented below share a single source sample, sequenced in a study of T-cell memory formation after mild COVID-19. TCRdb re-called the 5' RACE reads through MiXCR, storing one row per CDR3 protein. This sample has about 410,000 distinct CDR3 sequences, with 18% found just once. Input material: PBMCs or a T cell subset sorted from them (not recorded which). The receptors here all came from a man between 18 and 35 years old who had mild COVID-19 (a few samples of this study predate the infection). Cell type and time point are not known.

The CDR3 region is CASSPIRQGAGYTF. CDR3 nucleotides: TGTGCCAGCAGTCCGATAAGACAGGGGGCGGGCTACACCTTC. The V call is TRBV12-3 or TRBV12-4, the J call TRBJ1-2; 10 bases match TRBD1. V was clipped by 5 bases and J by 8 bases; unmatched bases: 8. This CDR3 has 14 residues.

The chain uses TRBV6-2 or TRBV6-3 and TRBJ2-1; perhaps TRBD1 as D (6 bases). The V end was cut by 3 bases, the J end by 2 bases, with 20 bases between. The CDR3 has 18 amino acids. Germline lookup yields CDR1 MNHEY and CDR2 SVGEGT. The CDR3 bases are TGTGCCAGCAGTTATCTCCCAGGGGACCCGAAAACCTACAATGAGCAGTTCTTC. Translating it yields CASSYLPGDPKTYNEQFF.

This CDR3 reads CASSFWRSSTDTQYF. The CDR3 DNA is TGTGCCAGCAGCTTTTGGCGGTCTAGCACAGATACGCAGTATTTT. The V call is TRBV7-3, the J call TRBJ2-3; D gene ambiguous. Germline CDR1 is SGHTA and CDR2 is FQGTGA. V gave up 3 bases and J gave up 0 bases, with 10 bases separating them. The CDR3 covers 15 residues.

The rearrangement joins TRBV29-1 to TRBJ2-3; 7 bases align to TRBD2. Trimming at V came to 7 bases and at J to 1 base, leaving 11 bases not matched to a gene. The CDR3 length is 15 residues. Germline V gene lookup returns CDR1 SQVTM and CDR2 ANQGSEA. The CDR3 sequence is CSAMTIAGGTDTQYF. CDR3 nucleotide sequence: TGCAGCGCCATGACCATAGCGGGTGGCACAGATACGCAGTATTTT.

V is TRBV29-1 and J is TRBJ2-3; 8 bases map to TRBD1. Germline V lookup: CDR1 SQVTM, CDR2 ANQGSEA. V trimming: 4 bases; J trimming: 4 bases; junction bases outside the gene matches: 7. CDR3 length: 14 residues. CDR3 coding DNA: TGCAGCGTTGTCCCAGGGGGCGCGTCAGATACGCAGTATTTT. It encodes CSVVPGGASDTQYF.

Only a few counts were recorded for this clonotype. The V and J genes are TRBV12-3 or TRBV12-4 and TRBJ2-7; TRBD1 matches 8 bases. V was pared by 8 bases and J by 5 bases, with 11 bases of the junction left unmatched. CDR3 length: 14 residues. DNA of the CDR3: TGTGCCAGCGGGGACCCTGGACAGGGCGACGAGCAGTACTTC. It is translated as CASGDPGQGDEQYF.

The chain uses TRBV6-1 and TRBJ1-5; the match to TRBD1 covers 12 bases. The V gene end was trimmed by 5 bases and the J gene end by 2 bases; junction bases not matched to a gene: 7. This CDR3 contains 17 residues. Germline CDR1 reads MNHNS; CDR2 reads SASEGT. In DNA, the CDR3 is TGTGCCAGCAGTAGGGACAGGGGGCGCCCCGGCAATCAGCCCCAGCATTTT. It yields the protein CASSRDRGRPGNQPQHF.

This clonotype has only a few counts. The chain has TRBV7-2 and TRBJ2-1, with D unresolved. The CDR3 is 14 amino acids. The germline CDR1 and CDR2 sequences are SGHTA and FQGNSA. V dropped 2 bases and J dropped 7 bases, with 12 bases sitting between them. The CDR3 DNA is TGTGCCAGCAGCTTAAGCCGACTCGGGAATGAGCAGTTCTTC. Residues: CASSLSRLGNEQFF. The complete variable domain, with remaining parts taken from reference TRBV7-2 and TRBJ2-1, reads GAGVSQSPSNKVTEKGKDVELRCDPISGHTALYWYRQSLGQGLEFLIYFQGNSAPDKSGLPSDRFSAERTGGSVSTLTIQRTQQEDSAVYLCASSLSRLGNEQFFGPGTRLTVL.

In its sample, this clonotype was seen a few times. CDR3 loop: CASSPIGQASYEQYF. The CDR3 region has the DNA TGTGCCAGCTCACCAATTGGACAGGCCTCATACGAGCAGTACTTC. The chain joins TRBV18 to TRBJ2-7, with 7 nucleotides matching TRBD1. Germline CDR1 and CDR2: KGHSH and LQKENI. This CDR3 is built from 15 residues. The J segment lost 4 bases and the V segment lost 2 bases, leaving 8 bases of the junction unmatched.

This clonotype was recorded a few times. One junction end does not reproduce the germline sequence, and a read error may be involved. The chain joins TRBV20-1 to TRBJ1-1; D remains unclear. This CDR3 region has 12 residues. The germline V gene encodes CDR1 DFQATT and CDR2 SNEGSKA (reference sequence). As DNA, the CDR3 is TGCAGTGCAAGAGCAGGCAACACTGAAGCTTTCTTT. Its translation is CSARAGNTEAFF.

The CDR3 nucleotides read TGCAGTGCTAGAGGCGTCGTTGAGCAGTTCTTC. Residues: CSARGVVEQFF. The chain joins TRBV20-1 to TRBJ2-1; D is unresolved. V lost 1 base, J lost 9 bases, and 7 bases lay in between. CDR1 is DFQATT and CDR2 is SNEGSKA in the germline V gene (reference sequence). The CDR3 length is 11 residues.

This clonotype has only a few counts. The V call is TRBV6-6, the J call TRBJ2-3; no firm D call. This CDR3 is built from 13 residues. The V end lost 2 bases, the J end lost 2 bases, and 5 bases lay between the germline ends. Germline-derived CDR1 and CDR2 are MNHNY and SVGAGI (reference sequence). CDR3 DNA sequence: TGTGCCAGCAGTTACGGTTTCACAGATACGCAGTATTTT. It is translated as CASSYGFTDTQYF.

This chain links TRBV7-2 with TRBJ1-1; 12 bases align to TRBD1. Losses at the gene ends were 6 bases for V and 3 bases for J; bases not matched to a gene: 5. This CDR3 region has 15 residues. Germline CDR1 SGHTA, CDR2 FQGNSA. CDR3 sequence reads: CASRGGTGGHTEAFF. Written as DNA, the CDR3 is TGTGCCAGCAGAGGAGGGACAGGGGGCCACACTGAAGCTTTCTTT.

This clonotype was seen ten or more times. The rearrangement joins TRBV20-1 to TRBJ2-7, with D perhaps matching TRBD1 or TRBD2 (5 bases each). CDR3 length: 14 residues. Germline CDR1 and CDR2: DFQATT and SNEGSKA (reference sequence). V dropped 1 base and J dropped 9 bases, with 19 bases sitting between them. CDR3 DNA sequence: TGCAGTGCTAGAGCCGACAGCCTCTCCAGCGGGCAGTACTTC. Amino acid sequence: CSARADSLSSGQYF.

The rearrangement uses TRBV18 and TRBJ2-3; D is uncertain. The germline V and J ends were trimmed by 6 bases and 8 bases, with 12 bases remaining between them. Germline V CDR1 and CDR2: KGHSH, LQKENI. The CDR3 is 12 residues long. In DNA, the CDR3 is TGTGCCAGCTCGCCCCCACCCGGTACGCAGTATTTT. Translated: CASSPPPGTQYF.

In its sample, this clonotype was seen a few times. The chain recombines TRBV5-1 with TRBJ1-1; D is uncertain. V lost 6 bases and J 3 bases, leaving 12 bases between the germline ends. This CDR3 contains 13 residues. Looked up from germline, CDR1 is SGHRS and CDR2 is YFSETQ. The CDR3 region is CASTPSGYTEAFF. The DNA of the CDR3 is TGCGCCAGCACCCCATCGGGGTACACTGAAGCTTTCTTT.

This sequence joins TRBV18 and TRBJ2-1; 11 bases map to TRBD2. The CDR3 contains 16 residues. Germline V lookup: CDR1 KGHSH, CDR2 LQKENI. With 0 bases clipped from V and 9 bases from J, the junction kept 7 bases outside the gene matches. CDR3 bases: TGTGCCAGCTCACCACCTCGGGCTAGCGGGGGGTCTGAGCAGTTCTTC. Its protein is CASSPPRASGGSEQFF.

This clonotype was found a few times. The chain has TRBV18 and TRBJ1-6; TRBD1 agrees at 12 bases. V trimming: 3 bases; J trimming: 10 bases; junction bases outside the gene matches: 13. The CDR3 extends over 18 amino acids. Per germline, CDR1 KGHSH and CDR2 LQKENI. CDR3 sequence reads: CASSPIPGQGAPRSPLHF. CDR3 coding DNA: TGTGCCAGCTCACCGATCCCGGGACAGGGGGCCCCGAGGTCACCCCTCCACTTT.

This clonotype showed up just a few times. The DNA for the CDR3 is TGTGCCACCAGCAGAGGGGGCCAGGAGAGGGAAAAACTGTTTTTT. It yields the protein CATSRGGQEREKLFF. The chain recombines TRBV15 with TRBJ1-4; maybe TRBD1 (5 bases). Per the germline V gene, CDR1 is LNHNV and CDR2 is YYDKDF (reference sequence). The germline V and J ends were trimmed by 1 base and 8 bases, with 14 bases remaining between them. This CDR3 comprises 15 residues.

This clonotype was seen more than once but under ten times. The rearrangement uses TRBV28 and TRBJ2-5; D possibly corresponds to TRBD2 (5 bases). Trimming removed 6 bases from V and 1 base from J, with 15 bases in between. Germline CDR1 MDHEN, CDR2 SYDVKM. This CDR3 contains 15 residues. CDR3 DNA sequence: TGTGCCAGCAGGCCCGGGGAGTTCTTCCAAGAGACCCAGTACTTC. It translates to CASRPGEFFQETQYF.

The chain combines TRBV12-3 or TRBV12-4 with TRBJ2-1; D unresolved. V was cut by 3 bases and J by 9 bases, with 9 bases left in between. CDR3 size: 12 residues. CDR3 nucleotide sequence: TGTGCCAGCAGTTTCGCGAGGTTTGAGCAGTTCTTC. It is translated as CASSFARFEQFF.

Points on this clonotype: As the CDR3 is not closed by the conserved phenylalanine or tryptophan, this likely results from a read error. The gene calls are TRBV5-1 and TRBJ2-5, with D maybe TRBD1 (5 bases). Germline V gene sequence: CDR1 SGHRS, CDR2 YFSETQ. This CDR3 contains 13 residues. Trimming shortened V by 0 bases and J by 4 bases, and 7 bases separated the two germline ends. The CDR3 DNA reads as TGCGCCAGCAGCTTGGAAGGGGCAGAGACCCAGTACTGC. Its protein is CASSLEGAETQYC.

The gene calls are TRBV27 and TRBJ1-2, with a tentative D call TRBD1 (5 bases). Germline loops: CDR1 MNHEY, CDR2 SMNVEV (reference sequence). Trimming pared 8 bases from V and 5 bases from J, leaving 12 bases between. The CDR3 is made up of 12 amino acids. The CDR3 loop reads CASGGGGYGYTF. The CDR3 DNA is TGTGCCAGCGGCGGGGGTGGGTATGGCTACACCTTC.

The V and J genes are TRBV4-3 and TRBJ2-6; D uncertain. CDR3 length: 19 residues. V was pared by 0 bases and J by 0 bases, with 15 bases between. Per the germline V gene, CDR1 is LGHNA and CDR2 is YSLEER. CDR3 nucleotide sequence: TGCGCCAGCAGCCAAGATCGGGCAGGTCTCGTCTCTGGGGCCAACGTCCTGACTTTC. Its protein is CASSQDRAGLVSGANVLTF.